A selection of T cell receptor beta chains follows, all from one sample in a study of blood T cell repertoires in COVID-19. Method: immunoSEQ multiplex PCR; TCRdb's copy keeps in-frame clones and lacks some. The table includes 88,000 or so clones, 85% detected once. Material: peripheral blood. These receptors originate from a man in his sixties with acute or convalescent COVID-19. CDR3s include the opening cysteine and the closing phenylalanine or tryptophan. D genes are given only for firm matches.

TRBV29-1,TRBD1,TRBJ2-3,CSVARQGDTDTQYF
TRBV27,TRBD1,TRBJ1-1,CASRRAPQGANTEAFF
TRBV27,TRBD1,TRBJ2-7,CASSLRLAGQGGYEQYF
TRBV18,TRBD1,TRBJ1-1,CASSGQGLNTEAFF
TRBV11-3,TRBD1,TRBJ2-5,CASSRRTGTGEETQYF
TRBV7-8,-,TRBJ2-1,CASSTRQKPYNEQFF
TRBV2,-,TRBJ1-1,CASTKGGNTEAFF
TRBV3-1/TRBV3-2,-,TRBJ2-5,CASRLTVQGPQYF
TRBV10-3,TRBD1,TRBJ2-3,CAISDRGQTDTQYF
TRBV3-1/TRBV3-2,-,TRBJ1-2,CASSLSNQQGHYGYTF
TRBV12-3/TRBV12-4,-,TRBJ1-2,CASSTGHFYGYTF
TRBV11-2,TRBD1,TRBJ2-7,CASSLVARGPYEQYF
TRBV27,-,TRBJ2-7,CASSLSHRVWEQYF
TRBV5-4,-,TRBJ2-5,CASSFGHRKETQYF
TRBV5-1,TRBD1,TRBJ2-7,CASRLWDRAYEQYF
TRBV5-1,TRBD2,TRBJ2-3,CASSFQLAGVVDTQYF
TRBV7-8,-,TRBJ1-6,CASSFRGNSPLHF
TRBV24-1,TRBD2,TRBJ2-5,CATSDAGGVLETQYF
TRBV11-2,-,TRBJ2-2,CASSFSRGELFF
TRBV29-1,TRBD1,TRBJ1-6,CNHRGGSPLHF
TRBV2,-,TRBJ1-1,CASSEGPGRGTEAFF
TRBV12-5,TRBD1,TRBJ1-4,CASGPGQVVFGEKLFF
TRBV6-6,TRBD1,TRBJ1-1,CASSYPGQGNTEAFF
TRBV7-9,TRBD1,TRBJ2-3,CASSLLGQGSADTQYF
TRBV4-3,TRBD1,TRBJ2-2,CASSQTRTGVGTGELFF
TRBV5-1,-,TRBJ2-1,CASSLDWNEQFF
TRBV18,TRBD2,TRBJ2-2,CASSPPASGRAGTGELFF
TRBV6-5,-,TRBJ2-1,CASSFLGEEKFF
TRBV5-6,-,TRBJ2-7,CASRDTLTYEQYF
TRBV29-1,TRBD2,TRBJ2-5,CSVEGTLREGPRTQYF
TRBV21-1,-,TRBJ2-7,CASSKGGLCEQYF
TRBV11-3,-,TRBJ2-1,CASSRTIGEQFF
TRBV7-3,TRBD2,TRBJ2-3,CASSSGLATDTQYF
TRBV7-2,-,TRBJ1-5,CASSLARGSQPQHF
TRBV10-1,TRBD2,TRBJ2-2,CASSQDSGRAQELFF
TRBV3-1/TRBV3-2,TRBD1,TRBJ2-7,CASSRQGHEQYF
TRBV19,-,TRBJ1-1,CASSETSNTEAFF
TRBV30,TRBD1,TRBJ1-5,CAWSLSGTGNQPQHF
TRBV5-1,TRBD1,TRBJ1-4,CASSLQGNSEKLFF
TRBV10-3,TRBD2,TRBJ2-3,CAISVLAGVGTDTQYF
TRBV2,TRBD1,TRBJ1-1,CASSNRGTEAFF
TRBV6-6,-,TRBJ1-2,CASSYSSENYGYTF
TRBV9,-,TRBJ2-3,CASSQTQGGADTQYF
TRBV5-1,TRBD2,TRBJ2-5,CASSPGLAGTETQYF
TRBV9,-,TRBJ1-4,CASSVGRADGSNEKLFF
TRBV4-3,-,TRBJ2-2,CASSQSTNTGELFF
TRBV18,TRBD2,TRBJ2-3,CASSPVTSGRHLRTDTQYF
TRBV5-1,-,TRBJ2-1,CASSLGQYNEQFF
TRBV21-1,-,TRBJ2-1,CASNKSREENEQFF
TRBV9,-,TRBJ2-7,CASSVALVGEQYF
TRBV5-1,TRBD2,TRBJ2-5,CASSLTSGGVQETQYF
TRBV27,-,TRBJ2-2,CASRGLAKNTGELFF
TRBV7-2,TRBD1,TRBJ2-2,CASSLGTGGNTGELFF
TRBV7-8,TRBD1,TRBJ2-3,CASMGKRTGGQVTDTQYF
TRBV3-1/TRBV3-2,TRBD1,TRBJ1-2,CASSQGTGAGYTF
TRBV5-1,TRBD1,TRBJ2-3,CASSYGDRVTDTQYF
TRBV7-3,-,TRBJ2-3,CASSLNLGADTQYF
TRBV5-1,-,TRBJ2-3,CASSVTGTRGPDTQYF